A single sample gave rise to the 10 T cell receptor beta chains below, sequenced in a study of Ad26.COV2.S vaccination and SARS-CoV-2 variants. Clones were read by immunoSEQ multiplex PCR, and TCRdb kept only the in-frame ones, dropping some. The sample consists of 250,000 or so clones, 87% of them appearing once. As to treatment: around 19 received Ad26.COV2.S at low or high dose, single or two shots; about 5 received placebo; per-sample allocation not given. It was on day 63 after the first vaccine or placebo injection that samples were taken. The sample here was peripheral blood, taken in a trial of Ad26.COV2.S vaccine versus placebo. The receptors stem from a person aged 18-65 years who received the Ad26.COV2.S COVID-19 vaccine or a placebo.

This rearrangement joins TRBV4-1 to TRBJ2-5; TRBD2 matches at 9 bases. The CDR3 covers 18 residues. Looked up from germline, CDR1 is MGHRA and CDR2 is YSYEKL. V shed 1 base, J shed 5 bases, and the junction held 14 bases outside the gene matches. DNA of the CDR3: TGCGCCAGCAGCCAAGGCCTTGAGGCGGGGGGGGCCATTGAGACCCAGTACTTC. Translating it yields CASSQGLEAGGAIETQYF.

This rearrangement joins TRBV7-6 to TRBJ2-1, with D maybe TRBD1 (6 bases). The CDR3 extends over 15 amino acids. The V and J ends lost 2 bases and 8 bases respectively, with 16 bases between them. The germline CDR1 and CDR2 sequences are SGHVS and FNYEAQ. The CDR3 DNA is TGTGCCAGCAGCTTAACGACAGGCGACGTCGATGAGCAGTTCTTC. It codes for CASSLTTGDVDEQFF.

The chain combines TRBV5-6 with TRBJ1-5, with 8 bases lining up with TRBD1. With V trimmed by 4 bases and J by 8 bases, 11 bases remained unmatched. The CDR3 spans 15 residues. Germline CDR1 is SGHDT and CDR2 is YYEEEE. Here the CDR3 DNA reads TGTGCCAGCAGCGAGGGGACAGGCCAGGTAAAGCCCCAGCATTTT. Amino acid sequence: CASSEGTGQVKPQHF.

As for this clone: One end of the junction varies from germline; a read error may be responsible. The CDR3 DNA is TGTGCTAGCAGCCCCTCGGGACGCGAGCAGTTCTTC. It translates to CASSPSGREQFF. The chain recombines TRBV7-7 with TRBJ2-1; D might be TRBD1 or TRBD2, each matching 5 bases. This CDR3 region has 12 residues. Per germline, CDR1 SSHAT and CDR2 FNYEAQ (reference sequence). Full variable domain (outside the CDR3, taken from reference TRBV7-7 and TRBJ2-1): GAGVSQSPRYKVTKRGQDVTLRCDPISSHATLYWYQQALGQGPEFLTYFNYEAQPDKSGLPSDRFSAERPEGSISTLTIQRTEQRDSAMYRCASSPSGREQFFGPGTRLTVL.

The chain joins TRBV19 to TRBJ2-5; no clear D. V shed 3 bases and J shed 0 bases, with 2 bases lying between them. Germline V gene lookup returns CDR1 LNHDA and CDR2 SQIVND (reference sequence). The CDR3 length is 12 residues. CDR3 sequence (DNA): TGTGCCAGTAGTATGCACCAAGAGACCCAGTACTTC. This gives the protein CASSMHQETQYF.

The chain joins TRBV5-1 to TRBJ1-5; D call uncertain. Trimming pared 0 bases from V and 0 bases from J, leaving 7 bases between. The V gene's germline CDR1 is SGHRS and CDR2 YFSETQ. The length of the CDR3 is 15 residues. Written as DNA, the CDR3 is TGCGCCAGCAGCTTGGATGGGTATAGCAATCAGCCCCAGCATTTT. Translation gives CASSLDGYSNQPQHF.

The rearrangement uses TRBV3-1 (or the pseudogene TRBV3-2) and TRBJ2-3; 9 nucleotides align to TRBD2. The CDR3 is 16 residues long. Germline CDR1 is LGHDT and CDR2 is YNNKEL (reference sequence). The trim removed 4 bases at V and 0 bases at J, leaving 5 bases unmatched. The CDR3 nucleotides read TGTGCCAGCAGCCTGGCTAGCGGGGTTAGCACAGATACGCAGTATTTT. It yields the protein CASSLASGVSTDTQYF.

V usage is TRBV3-1 (or the pseudogene TRBV3-2) and J usage is TRBJ2-5; D is tentatively TRBD1 or TRBD2 (6 bases each). Germline CDR1 LGHDT, CDR2 YNNKEL (reference sequence). V lost 3 bases and J lost 2, with 16 bases in between. The CDR3 covers 16 residues. CDR3 DNA: TGTGCCAGCAGCCAGGGGGGCGGGGCGGGACAAGAGACCCAGTACTTC. As protein: CASSQGGGAGQETQYF.

The rearrangement joins TRBV6-5 to TRBJ1-2; perhaps TRBD1 as D (5 bases). The CDR3 has 13 amino acids. Germline values: CDR1 MNHEY, CDR2 SVGAGI. V was cut by 3 bases and J by 9 bases, with 14 bases left in between. The DNA of the CDR3 is TGTGCCAGCAGTTATTACCGGGACTCGAGCTACACCTTC. It yields the protein CASSYYRDSSYTF.

The J gene is TRBJ2-1, the V gene TRBV4-2; maybe TRBD2 (6 bases). Germline values: CDR1 LGHNA, CDR2 YNFKEQ. CDR3 length: 17 amino acids. V lost 0 bases, J lost 0 bases, and 12 bases lay in between. The CDR3 is CASSQDFWGVSYNEQFF. The DNA for the CDR3 is TGTGCCAGCAGCCAAGATTTTTGGGGGGTCTCCTACAATGAGCAGTTCTTC.